One sample yielded the 24 T cell receptor beta chains listed below, sequenced in a study of blood T cell repertoires in COVID-19. Sequencing used immunoSEQ multiplex PCR; TCRdb keeps in-frame clones, though not all of them. The data show 110,000 or so clones, approximately 80% seen once. Sequenced input: peripheral blood. The receptors derive from a man in his sixties or seventies with acute or convalescent COVID-19.

The DNA for the CDR3 is TGTGCCAGCAGCTCCAGAAGGGGCGGACCTTACGAGCAGTACTTC. This translates into CASSSRRGGPYEQYF. The genes are TRBV7-9 and TRBJ2-7; a weak D match, TRBD1 (5 bases). The CDR3 spans 15 residues. Trimming shortened V by 4 bases and J by 4 bases, and 17 bases separated the two germline ends. Germline-derived CDR1 and CDR2 are SEHNR and FQNEAQ (reference sequence).

The chain employs TRBV29-1 and TRBJ2-5, with 12 bases identical to TRBD2. Per the germline V gene, CDR1 is SQVTM and CDR2 is ANQGSEA. The CDR3 spans 13 residues. J gave up 4 bases and V 6 bases, and 3 bases lay outside the gene matches. The CDR3 reads CSVVTSGGETQYF. CDR3 nucleotide sequence: TGCAGCGTCGTGACTAGCGGGGGAGAGACCCAGTACTTC.

The chain recombines TRBV19 with TRBJ2-2; 9 bases fit TRBD1. The V gene end was trimmed by 4 bases and the J gene end by 7 bases; junction bases not matched to a gene: 10. The CDR3 has 16 residues. Germline assignment: CDR1 LNHDA and CDR2 SQIVND (reference sequence). CDR3 region: CASSTPGQGLDGELFF. The CDR3 DNA sequence: TGTGCCAGTAGTACCCCGGGACAGGGCTTGGACGGGGAGCTGTTTTTT.

This rearrangement joins TRBV27 to TRBJ2-7, with 8 bases identical to TRBD2. The CDR3 is 15 amino acids. The V segment lost 3 bases and the J segment 0 bases; nucleotides outside the gene matches: 4. Germline V gene lookup returns CDR1 MNHEY and CDR2 SMNVEV (reference sequence). The CDR3 sequence: CASSLWTSTSYEQYF. The CDR3 region has the DNA TGTGCCAGCAGTTTGTGGACTAGCACCTCCTACGAGCAGTACTTC.

The chain couples TRBV30 to TRBJ2-3; 11 bases are shared with TRBD2. CDR1 is GTSNPN, CDR2 SVGIG, per germline (reference sequence). This CDR3 is built from 22 residues. V shed 0 bases and J 2 bases; nucleotides not matched to a gene: 22. For the CDR3, the DNA is TGTGCCTGGAGTGTTTGGCTAGCGGGGGGAAATAGCAGGGTCTCCGACACAGATACGCAGTATTTT. Translated: CAWSVWLAGGNSRVSDTDTQYF.

The chain carries TRBV6-5 and TRBJ1-5; D is unclear. Trimming left V 11 bases short and J 4 bases short, with 15 bases between. CDR3 length: 13 amino acids. CDR1 is MNHEY and CDR2 is SVGAGI in the germline V gene. The CDR3 loop reads CAAGKPPNQPQHF. The DNA for the CDR3 is TGTGCCGCGGGGAAGCCGCCAAATCAGCCCCAGCATTTT.

The chain carries TRBV3-1 (or the pseudogene TRBV3-2) and TRBJ2-5; D not certain. The CDR3 has 12 amino acids. Trimming removed 0 bases at V and 7 bases at J, with 6 bases between. CDR1 and CDR2 (germline): LGHDT, YNNKEL (reference sequence). The CDR3 here is CASSQDLATQYF. In DNA, the CDR3 is TGTGCCAGCAGCCAAGATTTAGCGACCCAGTACTTC.

The chain has TRBV30 and TRBJ1-2, with unresolved D. The CDR3 is 14 residues long. V lost 2 bases to trimming and J lost 0 bases, with 10 bases between them. The germline gives CDR1 GTSNPN, CDR2 SVGIG (reference sequence). The CDR3 coding sequence is TGTGCCTGGAGTAGGAGGAGAACTAACTATGGCTACACCTTC. Protein: CAWSRRRTNYGYTF.

The rearrangement joins TRBV2 to TRBJ2-3, with 11 bases identical to TRBD2. This CDR3 is built from 19 residues. CDR1 and CDR2 from the germline V gene are SNHLY and FYNNEI. J lost 0 bases, V lost 1 base, and 9 bases had no gene match. The CDR3 DNA is TGTGCCAGCAGTGAAGGGCTAGCGGGAGGCCCCTTTAGCACAGATACGCAGTATTTT. It encodes CASSEGLAGGPFSTDTQYF.

The genes are TRBV5-8 and TRBJ2-2, with D maybe TRBD1 (5 bases). The V and J ends lost 3 bases and 0 bases respectively, with 15 bases between them. There are 17 residues in the CDR3. Germline V lookup: CDR1 SGHTS, CDR2 YDEGEE. The CDR3 bases are TGTGCCAGCAGCTCCACCGGACAAAGTACGAACACCGGGGAGCTGTTTTTT. Translation gives CASSSTGQSTNTGELFF. Together with reference TRBV5-8 and TRBJ2-2, the CDR3 gives the full variable domain: EAGVTQSPTHLIKTRGQQATLRCSPISGHTSVYWYQQALGLGLQFLLWYDEGEERNRGNFPPRFSGRQFPNYSSELNVNALELEDSALYLCASSSTGQSTNTGELFFGEGSRLTVL.

This sequence joins TRBV30 and TRBJ1-6, with 10 bases that match TRBD1. Trimming took 2 bases from V and 10 from J; bases not matched to a gene: 8. From germline, CDR1 is GTSNPN and CDR2 SVGIG (reference sequence). This CDR3 has 15 amino acids. The CDR3 loop reads CAWSPKGTGASPLHF. CDR3 DNA: TGTGCCTGGAGTCCAAAGGGGACAGGGGCATCACCCCTCCACTTT.

The genes are TRBV28 and TRBJ2-1, with 11 bases that match TRBD2. Losses at the gene ends were 0 bases for V and 9 bases for J; bases not matched to a gene: 7. The CDR3 extends over 16 amino acids. The germline V gene encodes CDR1 MDHEN and CDR2 SYDVKM. The CDR3 DNA sequence: TGTGCCAGCAGTTTATGGCGACTAGCGGGATTAGTTGAGCAGTTCTTC. Encoded protein: CASSLWRLAGLVEQFF.

V usage is TRBV10-3 and J usage is TRBJ2-1, with D maybe TRBD1 (6 bases). The CDR3 loop spans 14 amino acids. The V gene lost 7 bases and the J gene lost 4 bases, with 14 bases spanning the gap. Germline assignment: CDR1 ENHRY and CDR2 SYGVKD. The CDR3, as DNA: TGTGCCATCAACCAGGGGCGATCGTACAATGAGCAGTTCTTC. Its protein product is CAINQGRSYNEQFF.

The V gene is TRBV11-3, the J gene TRBJ2-1, with TRBD2 identical over 11 bases. Germline trimming cut 5 bases from V and 7 bases from J; bases unmatched to any gene: 7. In germline, CDR1 is SGHNT, CDR2 YENEEA. This CDR3 is 15 amino acids long. CDR3 region: CASSPTSGSYNEQFF. The DNA for the CDR3 is TGTGCCAGCAGCCCAACTAGCGGGAGTTATAATGAGCAGTTCTTC.

V usage is TRBV7-3 and J usage is TRBJ2-5; 13 nucleotides align to TRBD2. The CDR3 covers 17 residues. Germline CDR1 reads SGHTA; CDR2 reads FQGTGA. V shed 4 bases, J shed 3 bases, and the junction held 8 bases outside the gene matches. Here the CDR3 reads CASSSHPGLAGEETQYF. CDR3 nucleotides: TGTGCCAGCAGCTCCCATCCCGGACTAGCGGGAGAAGAGACCCAGTACTTC.

V gene TRBV6-5 combines with J gene TRBJ1-5, with D possibly TRBD1 on 6 matching bases. Trimming stripped 6 bases from V and 7 bases from J, with 16 bases between. This CDR3 region has 14 residues. Germline CDR1 and CDR2: MNHEY and SVGAGI. This CDR3 reads CASRNNRESQPQHF. The CDR3 coding sequence is TGTGCCAGCAGGAATAACAGGGAGAGCCAGCCCCAGCATTTT.

V gene TRBV19 combines with J gene TRBJ2-7; 8 bases match TRBD1. J gave up 1 base and V 3 bases, and 5 bases lay outside the gene matches. The germline gives CDR1 LNHDA, CDR2 SQIVND (reference sequence). The CDR3 has 15 amino acids. The CDR3 nucleotides read TGTGCCAGTAGTATTGGACAGGGCCCGTCCTACGAGCAGTACTTC. This sequence encodes CASSIGQGPSYEQYF.

The rearrangement joins TRBV7-9 to TRBJ1-6; D uncertain. Germline V gene sequence: CDR1 SEHNR, CDR2 FQNEAQ (reference sequence). The CDR3 has 16 residues. V was cut by 4 bases and J by 0 bases, with 10 bases left in between. CDR3: CASSSPPGSYNSPLHF. CDR3 nucleotide sequence: TGTGCCAGCAGCTCACCCCCAGGCTCCTATAATTCACCCCTCCACTTT.

J is TRBJ1-3 and V is TRBV16, with D unresolved. CDR3 length equals 15 residues. Trimming took off 1 base at V and 2 bases at J, with 9 bases between the two ends. Germline CDR1 KGHSY, CDR2 FQNENV. In DNA form, the CDR3 reads TGTGCCAGCAGCCAATTGGAGGGTGCTGGAAACACCATATATTTT. This codes for CASSQLEGAGNTIYF.

V and J are TRBV7-2 and TRBJ2-7; 11 bases are a match to TRBD2. Germline loops: CDR1 SGHTA, CDR2 FQGNSA. V shed 5 bases and J 2 bases; nucleotides not matched to a gene: 5. The length of the CDR3 is 15 residues. The CDR3 DNA follows: TGTGCCAGCAGCACACAACTAGCGGGGGCCTACGAGCAGTACTTC. It encodes CASSTQLAGAYEQYF.

J is TRBJ2-3 and V is TRBV6-5; TRBD2 matches 8 bases. V trimming: 6 bases; J trimming: 4 bases; junction bases outside the gene matches: 9. Germline loops: CDR1 MNHEY, CDR2 SVGAGI. This CDR3 spans 15 amino acids. The CDR3 DNA reads TGTGCCAGCAGAAGGGCGGGGGGCCCCGCAGATACGCAGTATTTT. Translated: CASRRAGGPADTQYF.

CDR3 sequence (DNA): TGTGCCACCAGCCGGACGGGGCAGGGGAAAGGCACAGATACGCAGTATTTT. Translated: CATSRTGQGKGTDTQYF. This rearrangement joins TRBV24-1 to TRBJ2-3; D is possibly TRBD1 (6 bases). Per the germline V gene, CDR1 is KGHDR and CDR2 is SFDVKD. V was pared by 7 bases and J by 1 base, with 20 bases between. This CDR3 has 17 residues.

The rearrangement joins TRBV6-5 to TRBJ1-4; 7 bases match TRBD1. Trimming at V came to 6 bases and at J to 4 bases, leaving 5 bases not matched to a gene. The CDR3 has 14 residues. Germline loops: CDR1 MNHEY, CDR2 SVGAGI. Written as DNA, the CDR3 is TGTGCCAGCAGAGACAGGGATTTTAATGAAAAACTGTTTTTT. Protein sequence: CASRDRDFNEKLFF.

The chain combines TRBV5-1 with TRBJ2-7; 13 nucleotides agree with TRBD2. Looked up from germline, CDR1 is SGHRS and CDR2 is YFSETQ. V dropped 4 bases and J dropped 6; count of bases not matched to a gene: 10. The CDR3 totals 16 residues. The CDR3 coding sequence is TGCGCCAGCAGCCTGGAGGGACTAGCGGGGCCTGCCGAGCAGTACTTC. Translating gives CASSLEGLAGPAEQYF.